This T cell receptor (beta chain) was obtained from a study of breast tumors, draining lymph nodes, adjacent tissues. Each CDR3 protein is one row after TCRdb ran MiXCR on the multiplex PCR reads. Here the sample spans 200,000 or so distinct CDR3 sequences, approximately 31% being singletons. Between the trimmed V and J ends, which lost 4 bases and 0 bases, there was a span of 21 bases. The germline CDR1 and CDR2 sequences are MGHDK and SYGVNS. This CDR3 is 18 amino acids long. Study results and limitations: Data fit most tumor T cells coming from lymph node, expanding in tumor. Tumor T cell lymph node origin was a supported hypothesis, not proven.

Remarks on this clonotype: The antigen remains undetermined.

Breast cancer patients provided tissue from their axillary draining lymph nodes. The sample consisted of axillary lymph node tissue. The TCR comes from a female donor with breast cancer. Some clones in this sample may be carry-over from other donors' samples. The rearrangement uses TRBV25-1 and TRBJ2-5; D tentatively fits TRBD1 or TRBD2 (6 bases each). This CDR3 is CASSAGGGIAEYQETQYF. The CDR3 DNA sequence: TGTGCCAGCAGTGCTGGAGGGGGAATAGCGGAGTACCAAGAGACCCAGTACTTC.